The 10 T cell receptor beta chains reported below all come from one sample, sequenced in a study of shared T cell receptors in the human thymus. Sequencing used immunoSEQ multiplex PCR; TCRdb keeps in-frame clones, though not all of them. The repertoire has about 660,000 clones, 85% to 90% of them found once; the top ten carry 0.0095% to 0.011%. This sample also appeared in a second study, on human thymus T cells.

The sequenced sample was thymocytes. These receptors were taken from a boy less than two years old with a congenital heart defect.

This chain links TRBV14 with TRBJ1-2; no definite D call. Looked up from germline, CDR1 is SGHDN and CDR2 is FVKESK. The CDR3 contains 16 residues. V lost 0 bases and J lost 3, with 14 bases in between. CDR3 in DNA: TGTGCCAGCAGCCAAGATCAAGAGGATCGCTACTATGGCTACACCTTC. This translates into CASSQDQEDRYYGYTF.

This clone came up once. The rearrangement links TRBV7-8 to TRBJ2-3; 8 positions agree with TRBD1. This CDR3 contains 19 residues. V trimming: 8 bases; J trimming: 1 base; junction bases outside the gene matches: 20. Looked up from germline, CDR1 is SGHVS and CDR2 is FQNEAQ. CDR3 loop: CASPPGGRTGSEGTDTQYF. CDR3 nucleotides: TGTGCCAGCCCCCCCGGTGGCCGGACAGGGAGTGAGGGCACAGATACGCAGTATTTT.

J is TRBJ2-3 and V is TRBV4-1; D not resolved. The CDR3 length is 15 residues. CDR1 and CDR2 (germline): MGHRA, YSYEKL. Trimming cost V 1 base and J 0 bases, with 8 bases left between them. The CDR3 is CASSQVERSTDTQYF. The CDR3 DNA follows: TGCGCCAGCAGCCAAGTAGAGAGGAGCACAGATACGCAGTATTTT.

The chain employs TRBV4-2 and TRBJ1-2; maybe TRBD1 (5 bases). CDR1 LGHNA and CDR2 YNFKEQ come from the germline V gene. The germline V and J ends were trimmed by 0 bases and 2 bases, with 19 bases remaining between them. The CDR3 loop spans 18 amino acids. Here the CDR3 reads CASSQDSGGGESNYGYTF. The CDR3 nucleotides read TGTGCCAGCAGCCAAGATTCGGGTGGAGGGGAGTCAAACTATGGCTACACCTTC.

The chain has TRBV5-8 and TRBJ2-7; D not certain. The CDR3 runs to 14 residues. Germline-derived CDR1 and CDR2 are SGHTS and YDEGEE. With 4 bases removed from V and 0 bases from J, the gap between germline ends came to 11 bases. CDR3 residues: CASSLRASSYEQYF. The CDR3, as DNA: TGTGCCAGCAGCCTCCGTGCTAGCTCCTACGAGCAGTACTTC.

This chain links TRBV14 with TRBJ2-1, with D perhaps TRBD2 (6 bases). Trimming removed 3 bases at V and 0 bases at J, with 12 bases between. The germline CDR1 and CDR2 sequences are SGHDN and FVKESK. This CDR3 has 16 amino acids. The CDR3 sequence is CASSQKTSSSYNEQFF. CDR3 coding DNA: TGTGCCAGCAGCCAGAAGACTAGTAGCTCCTACAATGAGCAGTTCTTC.

The rearrangement links TRBV12-1 to TRBJ2-3; the table's D call TRBD2 went unverified against the DNA. TRBV12-1 is designated a pseudogene. The CDR3 runs to 15 residues. This CDR3 is CATPRGRANTDTQYF. For the CDR3, the DNA is TGTGCCACCCCAAGGGGGAGGGCCAACACAGATACGCAGTATTTT.

J is TRBJ2-1 and V is TRBV14, with 8 positions matching TRBD2. Germline values: CDR1 SGHDN, CDR2 FVKESK. With 0 bases clipped from V and 0 bases from J, the junction kept 10 bases outside the gene matches. There are 19 residues in the CDR3. CDR3 in amino acids: CASSQDRFVREGSYNEQFF. The CDR3 DNA is TGTGCCAGCAGCCAAGATCGATTCGTCCGGGAGGGCTCCTACAATGAGCAGTTCTTC.

The V call is TRBV2, the J call TRBJ1-1; the D gene is possibly TRBD1 (5 bases). The germline V gene encodes CDR1 SNHLY and CDR2 FYNNEI. V was shortened by 2 bases and J by 5 bases, with 24 bases between the two germline ends. CDR3 length equals 18 residues. CDR3 nucleotides: TGTGCCAGCAGTGAAACCCCCGGAGGGACTGACGTACGGACTGAAGCTTTCTTT. Translated: CASSETPGGTDVRTEAFF.

This clone has only one observation. The V gene is TRBV29-1, the J gene TRBJ2-3; 7 positions agree with TRBD2. Losses at the gene ends were 8 bases for V and 0 bases for J; bases not matched to a gene: 17. The CDR3 covers 17 residues. CDR1 and CDR2 (germline): SQVTM, ANQGSEA. The CDR3 DNA follows: TGCAGCCAAATGCGGGCGGGAGTGGGAGTAAGCACAGATACGCAGTATTTT. This gives the protein CSQMRAGVGVSTDTQYF.